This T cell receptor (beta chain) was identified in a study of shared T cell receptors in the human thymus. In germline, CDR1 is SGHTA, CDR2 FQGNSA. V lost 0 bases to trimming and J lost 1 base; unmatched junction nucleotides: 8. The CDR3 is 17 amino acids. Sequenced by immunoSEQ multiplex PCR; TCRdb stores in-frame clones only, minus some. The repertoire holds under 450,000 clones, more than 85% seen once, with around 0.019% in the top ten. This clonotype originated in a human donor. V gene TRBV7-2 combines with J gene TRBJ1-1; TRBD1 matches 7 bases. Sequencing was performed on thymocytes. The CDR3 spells CASSLAGLGQENTEAFF. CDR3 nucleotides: TGTGCCAGCAGCTTAGCTGGGTTAGGACAGGAGAACACTGAAGCTTTCTTT.